This entry describes one TCR beta chain. The CDR3 is 18 residues long. Germline assignment: CDR1 LGHDT and CDR2 YNNKEL (reference sequence). With V trimmed by 2 bases and J by 6 bases, 12 bases remained unmatched. The data were obtained in a study of blood T cell repertoires in COVID-19. About the study: Both acute and convalescent COVID-19 samples were obtained from the United States, Italy and Spain. The cDNA or gDNA used as material had been derived from T cells, B-cell-depleted T cells, or PBMCs.

Original methodology: Scientists estimated how many nucleated cells there were by amplifying reference gene primers. Assay used: immunoSEQ multiplex PCR; TCRdb lists only in-frame clones, some missing. V, J and clone size reflect that table, while D and trimming were determined from the DNA. The sample lists about 99,000 clones, roughly 84% occurring once. Sequencing was carried out using peripheral blood. The clonotype was recovered from a man aged 70-80 years with active or convalescent COVID-19. J is TRBJ2-3 and V is TRBV3-1 (or the pseudogene TRBV3-2); 12 bases are a match to TRBD1. The CDR3 DNA reads TGTGCCAGCAGCCAATCACTACCCGGGACAGGGGGCAGGGATACGCAGTATTTT. Amino acids: CASSQSLPGTGGRDTQYF.